This T cell receptor (beta chain) was profiled in a study of somatic mutations in cytotoxic T cells in rheumatoid arthritis. Study overall: Flow sorting yielded some V beta antibody-stained T-cell populations at nearly 100% purity, among them V beta1+ cells sequenced for TCRB.

Only in-frame clones appear in the TCRdb table, and some are missing; sequencing was by immunoSEQ multiplex PCR. This sample has some 17,000 clones, with 70% to 80% found just once. The V and J ends lost 2 bases and 2 bases respectively, with 15 bases between them. The CDR3 has 16 residues. Germline CDR1 and CDR2: SGHDT and YYEEEE. Sequenced: CD8+ T cells sorted from blood. This TCR derives from an adult with rheumatoid arthritis. J is TRBJ2-3 and V is TRBV5-6, with D perhaps matching TRBD1 (5 bases). CDR3 amino acids: CASSFYRPSFTDTQYF. CDR3 nucleotide sequence: TGTGCCAGCAGCTTTTACAGGCCGTCCTTCACAGATACGCAGTATTTT.